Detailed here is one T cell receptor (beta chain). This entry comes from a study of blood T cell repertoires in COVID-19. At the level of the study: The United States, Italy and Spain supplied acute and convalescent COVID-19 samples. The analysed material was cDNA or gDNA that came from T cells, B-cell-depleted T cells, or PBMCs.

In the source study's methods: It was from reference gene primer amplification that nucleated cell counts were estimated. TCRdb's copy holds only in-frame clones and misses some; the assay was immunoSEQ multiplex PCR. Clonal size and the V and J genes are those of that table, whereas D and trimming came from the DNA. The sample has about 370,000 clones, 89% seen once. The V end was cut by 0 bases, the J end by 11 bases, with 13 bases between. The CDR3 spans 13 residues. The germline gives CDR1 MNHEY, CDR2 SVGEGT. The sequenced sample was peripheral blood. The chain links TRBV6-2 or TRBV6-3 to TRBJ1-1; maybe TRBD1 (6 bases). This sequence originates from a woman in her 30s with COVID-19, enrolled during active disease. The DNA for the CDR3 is TGTGCCAGCAGTTACTCCCTAGGGGGTTCGGCTTTCTTT. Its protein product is CASSYSLGGSAFF.